This TCR beta chain is drawn from a study of beta chain features in type 1 diabetes. The overall study: Researchers looked at some 99 million sorted cells across all samples.

Expressed TCRB transcripts were sequenced because the isolated RNA had all been reverse transcribed beforehand. Profiling relied on immunoSEQ multiplex PCR, and the TCRdb table lists in-frame clones only, not all of them. The sample carries tens of thousands of clones, 30% to 40% recorded once. This clone was counted only a few times. Its antigen remains unidentified. Study-wide results and caveats: TCRB repertoires of naive, central memory and Treg cells appeared more similar among patients than among healthy donors.

Blood was drawn once from each donor into heparinised tubes. The draws averaged about 120 mL. CD45RO/CCR7/CD25/CD127/CD95/CD27 separated CD4+ naive, central memory, regulatory and stem cell-like memory cells by sorting. The receptor was isolated from a woman in her late teens or twenties in good health. The sequenced material came from stem cell memory CD4+ T cells from blood.

CDR3 sequence reads: CASSLSGEKLFF. The CDR3 DNA reads TGTGCCAGCAGCCTATCAGGGGAAAAACTGTTTTTT. This chain connects TRBV14 to TRBJ1-4, with a possible D match to TRBD1 (5 bases). This CDR3 comprises 12 residues. Germline loops: CDR1 SGHDN, CDR2 FVKESK. With 4 bases removed from V and 8 bases from J, the gap between germline ends came to 8 bases.